This is a list of T cell receptor beta chains from one sample in a study of CD8+ T cells in alopecia areata. TCRdb's table, derived via immunoSEQ multiplex PCR, lists solely in-frame clones and lacks some. The table lists about 130,000 clones, roughly 62% of them singletons. The source material was CD4+ T cells sorted from blood, sampled at week 0. All receptors come from a human donor with alopecia areata. The CDR3 runs from the conserved cysteine through the conserved F or W. The D gene is left open where the match is weak. Clone size, where shown, is once, few, many, or a class for clones that have expanded.

cdr3_nt,cdr3_aa,clone_size,v_call,j_call,d_call
TGTGCCAGCAGCTTAGTCGTTCCGGGGGCTAGCGGGGGCCACGAGCAGTACTTC,CASSLVVPGASGGHEQYF,once,TRBV7-2,TRBJ2-7,TRBD2
TGTGCCAGCAGCTTAAGGCTTGCTACGAACACTGAAGCTTTCTTT,CASSLRLATNTEAFF,-,TRBV7-8,TRBJ1-1,-
TGCGCCAGCTCCGTGGGTCAGGAGGCCGGTGGTGGCTACACCTTC,CASSVGQEAGGGYTF,-,TRBV5-1,TRBJ1-2,-
TGTGCCAGCAGTGCGGGGAATGGCTACACCTTC,CASSAGNGYTF,few,TRBV6-5,TRBJ1-2,-
TGCGCCAGCAGCCAAGAAGCAGTATTCGCGAACACCGGGGAGCTGTTTTTT,CASSQEAVFANTGELFF,-,TRBV4-1,TRBJ2-2,-
TGTGCCAGCATTACTACCCGGGATACGCAGTATTTT,CASITTRDTQYF,-,TRBV6-1,TRBJ2-3,-
TGTGCCAGCAGTAAGACAGATAGCAATCAGCCCCAGCATTTT,CASSKTDSNQPQHF,once,TRBV27,TRBJ1-5,-
TGTGCCAGCAGCTTAGATCGAACGGGAACAGATACGCAGTATTTT,CASSLDRTGTDTQYF,-,TRBV11-2,TRBJ2-3,-
TGCGCCAGCAGCTTGGGAGGCGGGGGAACCTACGAGCAGTACTTC,CASSLGGGGTYEQYF,-,TRBV5-1,TRBJ2-7,TRBD2
TGCGCCAGCAGCTTACAGGGGGTTGCGGGGACTGAAGCTTTCTTT,CASSLQGVAGTEAFF,-,TRBV5-1,TRBJ1-1,TRBD1
TGTGCCTGGAGAGCCTCTGGAAACACCATATATTTT,CAWRASGNTIYF,-,TRBV30,TRBJ1-3,-
TGTGCCTGGAGGGGGTCAGGAAACACCATATATTTT,CAWRGSGNTIYF,-,TRBV30,TRBJ1-3,-
TGTGCCAGCAGTTACTCGGCAGGGCTCTATGGCTACACCTTC,CASSYSAGLYGYTF,-,TRBV6-5,TRBJ1-2,-
TGTGCCAGCAGCTCGCTCCCCGGGGAGCTGTTTTTT,CASSSLPGELFF,-,TRBV11-2,TRBJ2-2,-
TGTGCCAGCAGTGAAGAGACCTCAAGTAGGTCACCCCTCCACTTT,CASSEETSSRSPLHF,once,TRBV2,TRBJ1-6,-
TGTGCCAGCAGCCCCGTTCGGGGGAACACTGAAGCTTTCTTT,CASSPVRGNTEAFF,-,TRBV14,TRBJ1-1,-
TGCGCCAGCAAGGACAGTCCTAACTATGGCTACACCTTC,CASKDSPNYGYTF,once,TRBV5-1,TRBJ1-2,-
TGTGCCAGCAGTTTTCCGTCGGCCAAGGGGCCCCAGCATTTT,CASSFPSAKGPQHF,-,TRBV6-5,TRBJ1-5,-
TGCGCCAGCAGCCAAAAGCCGGGGGGGACAGATACGCAGTATTTT,CASSQKPGGTDTQYF,-,TRBV4-1,TRBJ2-3,TRBD2
TGCAGCTCGACCGGGTTTGGCTATGGCTACACCTTC,CSSTGFGYGYTF,-,TRBV29-1,TRBJ1-2,-
TGTGCCAGCTCACCGCCGGGACAGGCAGCCAAAAACATTCAGTACTTC,CASSPPGQAAKNIQYF,-,TRBV18,TRBJ2-4,TRBD1
TGTGCCAGCAGCGTCCGGGACAGGGGGCAAGAGACCCAGTACTTC,CASSVRDRGQETQYF,-,TRBV9,TRBJ2-5,TRBD1
TGTGCCAGCAGCCCTAGCGGTTTGTACAATGAGCAGTTCTTC,CASSPSGLYNEQFF,-,TRBV14,TRBJ2-1,TRBD2
TGTGCCAGCAGCCCCAGGGAGAGCTCTGGAAACACCATATATTTT,CASSPRESSGNTIYF,-,TRBV2,TRBJ1-3,-
TGTGCCAGCAGTGGACAGGCGAACACTGAAGCTTTCTTT,CASSGQANTEAFF,few,TRBV6-1,TRBJ1-1,-
TGCGCCAGCAGCCTCGGACAGGGGTGGACTGAAGCTTTCTTT,CASSLGQGWTEAFF,-,TRBV4-1,TRBJ1-1,TRBD1
TGTGCCAGCAGTCCTGGAGATACGCAGTATTTT,CASSPGDTQYF,few,TRBV2,TRBJ2-3,-
TGTGCCAGCAGGAACAGGGGCCTCTCTGGAAACACCATATATTTT,CASRNRGLSGNTIYF,once,TRBV25-1,TRBJ1-3,TRBD1
TGTGCCAGCAGCCAAGCACAGGGGGCCCCTAGCAATACGCAGTATTTT,CASSQAQGAPSNTQYF,-,TRBV14,TRBJ2-3,TRBD1
TGTGCCTGGAGACAGGGGAACGATAATTCACCCCTCCACTTT,CAWRQGNDNSPLHF,-,TRBV30,TRBJ1-6,TRBD1
TGCAGCGTTGCACCCGCAGGGACCATGAACACTGAAGCTTTCTTT,CSVAPAGTMNTEAFF,-,TRBV29-1,TRBJ1-1,-
TGTGCCTGGAGTGTGGGGGATAATCAGCCCCAGCATTTT,CAWSVGDNQPQHF,-,TRBV30,TRBJ1-5,-
TGTGCCACCGGACAGGGCTATGGCTACACCTTC,CATGQGYGYTF,-,TRBV25-1,TRBJ1-2,TRBD1
TGTGCCAGCAGCTTAGTGGGGAAAACTGAAGCTTTCTTT,CASSLVGKTEAFF,-,TRBV7-9,TRBJ1-1,-
TGTGCCAGCAGTTACAGCAGACTAGCGGGCGGAGAGACCCAGTACTTC,CASSYSRLAGGETQYF,-,TRBV6-5,TRBJ2-5,TRBD2
TGTGCCTGGAGTGTGGGACAAGTTATATACAATGAGCAGTTCTTC,CAWSVGQVIYNEQFF,few,TRBV30,TRBJ2-1,-
TGCGCCAGCAGCTTGGAAGGGGACTATGGCTACACCTTC,CASSLEGDYGYTF,-,TRBV5-1,TRBJ1-2,-
TGTGCCTGGACCAAACTTTTAGGGGATACGCAGTATTTT,CAWTKLLGDTQYF,-,TRBV30,TRBJ2-3,-
TGTGCCAGCGGAACGGGACAGGGGGGGTACAAGCAGTACTTC,CASGTGQGGYKQYF,-,TRBV27,TRBJ2-7,TRBD1
TGTGCCAGCAGTGAAGAGGCCCTCTACGAGCAGTACTTC,CASSEEALYEQYF,-,TRBV2,TRBJ2-7,-
TGTGCCAGCAGTTTATCGCTGGGCGGCTCACCCCTCCACTTT,CASSLSLGGSPLHF,few,TRBV27,TRBJ1-6,-
TGTGCCAGCAGCTTAAAGGGGGAGACTGAAGCTTTCTTT,CASSLKGETEAFF,few,TRBV7-9,TRBJ1-1,-
TGTGCCTGGAAAAGGACAGGGATAACCGGGGAGCTGTTTTTT,CAWKRTGITGELFF,-,TRBV30,TRBJ2-2,TRBD1
TGCAGCGTTGAACAGGGACCTTTAACCTACGAGCAGTACTTC,CSVEQGPLTYEQYF,few,TRBV29-1,TRBJ2-7,-
TGTGCCAGCAGCTTGGGACTAGCGGGGGGGCCAACAGATACGCAGTATTTT,CASSLGLAGGPTDTQYF,-,TRBV7-9,TRBJ2-3,TRBD2
TGTGCCAGCAGCTTTGGGGGGAATAGTTCACCCCTCCACTTT,CASSFGGNSSPLHF,-,TRBV7-9,TRBJ1-6,-
TGCGCCAGCAGCCCCGGGACGGCGAACACTGAAGCTTTCTTT,CASSPGTANTEAFF,few,TRBV4-3,TRBJ1-1,-
TGTGCCAGCAGTGGACAGGGTGTTGGCTACGAGCAGTACTTC,CASSGQGVGYEQYF,once,TRBV25-1,TRBJ2-7,TRBD1
TGTGCCAGCAGTTATCGACAGGTAGGGACTGAAGCTTTCTTT,CASSYRQVGTEAFF,-,TRBV6-5,TRBJ1-1,-
TGCGCCAGCAGCCTGCTTGTGCCGGGGGCGAGGGGGGAGACCCAGTACTTC,CASSLLVPGARGETQYF,-,TRBV5-1,TRBJ2-5,-
TGCAGCGTTGATAAGGGCAGTCACACAGATACGCAGTATTTT,CSVDKGSHTDTQYF,-,TRBV29-1,TRBJ2-3,-